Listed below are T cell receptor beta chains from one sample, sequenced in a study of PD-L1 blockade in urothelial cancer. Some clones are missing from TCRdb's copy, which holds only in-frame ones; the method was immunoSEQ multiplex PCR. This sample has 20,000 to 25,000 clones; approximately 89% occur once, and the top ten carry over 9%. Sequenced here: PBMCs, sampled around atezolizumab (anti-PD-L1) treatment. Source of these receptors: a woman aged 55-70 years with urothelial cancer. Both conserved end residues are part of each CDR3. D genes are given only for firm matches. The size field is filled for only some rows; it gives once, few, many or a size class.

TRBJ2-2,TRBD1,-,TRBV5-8,CASSPDRAGELFF,TGTGCCAGCAGCCCGGACAGGGCTGGGGAGCTGTTTTTT
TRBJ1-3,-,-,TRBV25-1,CASSERFLDTIYF,TGTGCCAGCAGTGAGAGGTTCCTTGACACCATATATTTT
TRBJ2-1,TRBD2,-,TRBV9,CASSPGQGTSGAAYNEQFF,TGTGCCAGCAGCCCGGGACAGGGGACTAGCGGGGCCGCCTACAATGAGCAGTTCTTC
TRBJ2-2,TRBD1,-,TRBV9,CASSARTGSGTGELFF,TGTGCCAGCAGCGCCCGGACAGGGTCGGGCACCGGGGAGCTGTTTTTT
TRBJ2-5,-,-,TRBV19,CASREGPQETQYF,TGTGCCAGTAGGGAGGGTCCTCAAGAGACCCAGTACTTC
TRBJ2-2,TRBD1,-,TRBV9,CASRSGGNTGELFF,TGTGCCAGCAGGTCAGGGGGGAACACCGGGGAGCTGTTTTTT
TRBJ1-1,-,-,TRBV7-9,CASSLGAGQGTEAFF,TGTGCCAGCAGCTTAGGGGCAGGGCAAGGCACTGAAGCTTTCTTT
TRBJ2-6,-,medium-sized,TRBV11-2,CASSFWPSSGANVLTF,TGTGCCAGCAGCTTTTGGCCGTCCTCTGGGGCCAACGTCCTGACTTTC
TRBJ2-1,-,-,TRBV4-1,CASSKTGTFNEQFF,TGCGCCAGCAGCAAAACCGGGACTTTTAATGAGCAGTTCTTC
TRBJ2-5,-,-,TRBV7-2,CASSPRTTMPETQYF,TGTGCCAGCAGCCCACGGACAACGATGCCAGAGACCCAGTACTTC